The T cell receptor beta chain described here comes from a study of T cells in women clearing cervical HPV infection. Turning to the study itself: Only a few women had HLA typing results available.

Method: immunoSEQ multiplex PCR; TCRdb's copy keeps in-frame clones and lacks some. Its table lists more than 40,000 clones. Points on this clone: The read gets to within 3 residues of the CDR3 end, and the germline J gene fills in the rest.

Germline V gene data show CDR1 as SGHRS and CDR2 as YFSETQ. V trimming: 0 bases; J trimming: 5 bases; junction bases outside the gene matches: 2. This CDR3 spans 16 amino acids. The sample comprised blood buffy coat. This TCR came from a woman between 18 and 70 years old with a cervical HPV16 infection that either progressed to CIN3+ or cleared (not recorded which). V usage is TRBV5-1 and J usage is TRBJ2-3; TRBD2 matches 14 bases. Here the CDR3 reads CASSLAGTSGGDTQYF. The DNA read from the CDR3 is TGCGCCAGCAGCTTGGCCGGGACTAGCGGGGGAGATACG.